This T cell receptor (beta chain) was found in a study of CD8+ T cells in alopecia areata. Noted treatment: oral pan-JAK inhibitor, 5-10 mg twice daily. The authors extracted RNA and reverse transcribed it into cDNA as the sequencing template. Data came from immunoSEQ multiplex PCR; TCRdb stores just in-frame clones and leaves some out. The sample lists 150,000 to 200,000 clones; approximately 55% were seen once. Germline loops: CDR1 SGHVS, CDR2 FQNEAQ. This CDR3 has 15 residues. The ends were cut back, 0 bases at V and 6 bases at J, with 9 bases in the middle. The sequenced sample was CD8+ T cells sorted from blood, obtained at week 24, from a patient treated with tofacitinib. The sequence was obtained from a human donor with alopecia areata. The chain uses TRBV7-8 and TRBJ1-6, with unresolved D. The chain's CDR3 is CASSLAGSANSPLHF. The CDR3 bases are TGTGCCAGCAGCTTAGCCGGATCAGCTAATTCACCCCTCCACTTT. The variable domain in full, completed from reference TRBV7-8 and TRBJ1-6, reads GAGVSQSPRYKVAKRGQDVALRCDPISGHVSLFWYQQALGQGPEFLTYFQNEAQLDKSGLPSDRFFAERPEGSVSTLKIQRTQQEDSAVYLCASSLAGSANSPLHFGNGTRLTVT.